Below, 29 T cell receptor beta chains from the same sample are listed, as sequenced in a study of shared clonotypes between healthy human individuals. TCRdb keeps only in-frame clones here, not all; method: immunoSEQ multiplex PCR. The sample lists approximately 2.3 million clones; 90% to 95% were seen once. Input material: naive CD4+ T cells from PBMCs. Subset defined: CD45RA+ positively selected. The source of these receptors is a man aged 18 to 30 in good health. Some clones in this sample may be carry-over from other donors' samples.

The chain carries TRBV28 and TRBJ2-1; possibly TRBD1 for D (5 bases). Trimming pared 10 bases from V and 12 bases from J, leaving 19 bases between. The CDR3 is 12 amino acids. Germline CDR1 MDHEN, CDR2 SYDVKM. The CDR3 loop is CATKGWGFGQFF. CDR3 in DNA: TGTGCCACGAAGGGGTGGGGTTTTGGGCAGTTCTTC.

The rearrangement uses TRBV7-9 and TRBJ1-1, with D unresolved. This CDR3 region has 13 residues. The germline V gene has CDR1 SEHNR and CDR2 FQNEAQ (reference sequence). The V end was cut by 5 bases, the J end by 2 bases, with 9 bases between. CDR3 DNA: TGTGCCAGCAGCGCGGACCTTAACACTGAAGCTTTCTTT. Amino acid sequence: CASSADLNTEAFF.

As regards this clone: Additional DNA sequences in this sample encode the identical CDR3. This chain joins TRBV7-3 and TRBJ2-5, with TRBD1 matching over 8 bases. The CDR3 is made up of 15 amino acids. CDR1 and CDR2 (germline): SGHTA, FQGTGA. The V segment lost 5 bases and the J segment 4 bases; nucleotides outside the gene matches: 9. The CDR3 DNA is TGTGCCAGCAGCCTCACAGGGGGAGGCGGAGAGACCCAGTACTTC. Amino acids: CASSLTGGGGETQYF.

V usage is TRBV18 and J usage is TRBJ2-3, with a tentative D call TRBD2 (6 bases). The CDR3 is 15 residues long. V was pared by 4 bases and J by 2 bases, with 13 bases between. The germline gives CDR1 KGHSH, CDR2 LQKENI. The CDR3, as DNA: TGTGCCAGCTCACTTCTAAGGACTAACACAGATACGCAGTATTTT. Amino acid sequence: CASSLLRTNTDTQYF.

Only one count was recorded for this clone. The chain combines TRBV6-6 with TRBJ2-1; the match to TRBD2 covers 8 bases. V was pared by 4 bases and J by 7 bases, with 9 bases of the junction left unmatched. The CDR3 spans 15 residues. Germline CDR1 is MNHNY and CDR2 is SVGAGI (reference sequence). The CDR3 DNA follows: TGTGCCAGCAGTTCCTTGGGACTAGAAGTTAATGAGCAGTTCTTC. The encoded protein is CASSSLGLEVNEQFF.

This clone appeared once. The chain uses TRBV11-2 and TRBJ2-7, with D maybe TRBD1 (6 bases). CDR3 length: 13 amino acids. Germline V gene lookup returns CDR1 SGHAT and CDR2 FQNNGV. V was clipped by 7 bases and J by 1 base, with 11 bases between them. The CDR3: CASIPGASYEQYF. The CDR3, as DNA: TGTGCCAGCATCCCAGGGGCATCCTACGAGCAGTACTTC.

The chain combines TRBV7-7 with TRBJ2-5; a weak D match, TRBD1 (6 bases). Germline-derived CDR1 and CDR2 are SSHAT and FNYEAQ (reference sequence). The CDR3 runs 11 residues. Trimming took off 11 bases at V and 2 bases at J, with 9 bases between the two ends. Here the CDR3 DNA reads TGTGCCGTACAGGGACAAGAGACCCAGTACTTC. Residues: CAVQGQETQYF.

V usage is TRBV4-1 and J usage is TRBJ2-7; 11 nucleotides match TRBD2. Per germline, CDR1 MGHRA and CDR2 YSYEKL. Losses at the gene ends were 4 bases for V and 2 bases for J; bases not matched to a gene: 4. The CDR3 runs to 15 residues. CDR3 bases: TGCGCCAGCAGCCTCGGGACTAGCGGTGCCTACGAGCAGTACTTC. This sequence encodes CASSLGTSGAYEQYF.

The chain combines TRBV6-5 with TRBJ1-5; D unclear. This CDR3 has 13 amino acids. The germline gives CDR1 MNHEY, CDR2 SVGAGI. Trimming removed 6 bases from V and 4 bases from J, with 10 bases in between. The CDR3 reads CASRDAGNQPQHF. DNA of the CDR3: TGTGCCAGCAGAGACGCAGGAAATCAGCCCCAGCATTTT.

The chain recombines TRBV30 with TRBJ1-2; D is undetermined. CDR3 length: 11 amino acids. Germline V gene data show CDR1 as GTSNPN and CDR2 as SVGIG (reference sequence). V was trimmed by 1 base and J by 7 bases, leaving 7 bases between them. Here the CDR3 DNA reads TGTGCCTGGAGTGCTAGACCTGGCTACACCTTC. Protein sequence: CAWSARPGYTF.

This clone showed up just once. The CDR3 DNA follows: TGCGCCAGCAGCCAAGGACTAGCGGGAGCACTTTACGAGCAGTACTTC. This translates into CASSQGLAGALYEQYF. This rearrangement joins TRBV5-1 to TRBJ2-7; 13 bases fit TRBD2. The CDR3 is 16 amino acids. After removal of 4 bases from V and 4 bases from J, the junction contained 8 bases not matched to a gene. CDR1 is SGHRS and CDR2 is YFSETQ in the germline V gene.

The rearrangement uses TRBV7-7 and TRBJ2-5, with D uncertain. CDR3 length: 13 amino acids. Trimming cost V 5 bases and J 1 base, with 8 bases left between them. From germline, CDR1 is SSHAT and CDR2 FNYEAQ (reference sequence). CDR3 protein: CASSVWAQETQYF. CDR3 in DNA: TGTGCCAGCAGCGTTTGGGCCCAAGAGACCCAGTACTTC.

The chain carries TRBV5-1 and TRBJ2-1; D possibly corresponds to TRBD2 (5 bases). Germline V gene data show CDR1 as SGHRS and CDR2 as YFSETQ. This CDR3 spans 15 amino acids. V was shortened by 4 bases and J by 6 bases, with 17 bases between the two germline ends. CDR3 coding DNA: TGCGCCAGCAGCGGGATGGGAGTTAGTAGCAATGAGCAGTTCTTC. Translated: CASSGMGVSSNEQFF.

The genes are TRBV11-2 and TRBJ2-1; TRBD2 matches at 8 bases. Trimming removed 5 bases from V and 4 bases from J; junction bases left unmatched: 7. Germline V gene lookup returns CDR1 SGHAT and CDR2 FQNNGV. The CDR3 sequence is 15 residues long. The CDR3 sequence is CASSAFGGGYNEQFF. CDR3 DNA: TGTGCCAGCAGCGCTTTTGGCGGGGGGTACAATGAGCAGTTCTTC.

The chain employs TRBV19 and TRBJ2-5, with TRBD2 identical over 11 bases. From germline, CDR1 is LNHDA and CDR2 SQIVND (reference sequence). The CDR3 loop spans 14 amino acids. V trimming: 6 bases; J trimming: 7 bases; junction bases outside the gene matches: 7. CDR3 region: CASRTSGSDGTQYF. The CDR3 bases are TGTGCCAGTAGAACTAGCGGGAGTGATGGGACCCAGTACTTC.

This clone was detected only once. V is TRBV7-6 and J is TRBJ2-2; tentative D call: TRBD1 (5 bases). CDR1 and CDR2 from the germline V gene are SGHVS and FNYEAQ. The CDR3 covers 15 residues. V was clipped by 2 bases and J by 1 base, with 8 bases between them. CDR3 nucleotides: TGTGCCAGCAGCTTACTTCAGGGGAACACCGGGGAGCTGTTTTTT. It is translated as CASSLLQGNTGELFF.

The chain couples TRBV25-1 to TRBJ2-7; a possible D gene is TRBD1 (5 bases). V lost 1 base to trimming and J lost 5 bases, with 15 bases between them. Germline CDR1 MGHDK, CDR2 SYGVNS. The CDR3 spans 15 residues. The DNA for the CDR3 is TGTGCCAGCAGTGAATCAAGGGCAGGGCTACACGAGCAGTACTTC. It codes for CASSESRAGLHEQYF.

The V call is TRBV6-1, the J call TRBJ2-2; unclear D gene. V gave up 4 bases and J gave up 0 bases, with 15 bases separating them. The CDR3 consists of 17 residues. The germline V gene encodes CDR1 MNHNS and CDR2 SASEGT. CDR3 bases: TGTGCCAGCAGTGGACCCCCGTATGTCGCGAACACCGGGGAGCTGTTTTTT. This sequence encodes CASSGPPYVANTGELFF.

The CDR3 loop reads CSATSGYGYTF. Written as DNA, the CDR3 is TGCAGTGCTACGTCAGGCTATGGCTACACCTTC. V usage is TRBV20-1 and J usage is TRBJ1-2; no clear D gene. Trimming left V 4 bases short and J 4 bases short, with 7 bases between. Germline-derived CDR1 and CDR2 are DFQATT and SNEGSKA (reference sequence). This CDR3 is built from 11 residues.

The V call is TRBV5-1, the J call TRBJ2-1, with 13 positions matching TRBD2. Germline lookup yields CDR1 SGHRS and CDR2 YFSETQ. CDR3 size: 16 residues. Germline trimming cut 4 bases from V and 10 bases from J; bases unmatched to any gene: 11. The CDR3 is CASSPLGGLAGPEQFF. For the CDR3, the DNA is TGCGCCAGCAGCCCTCTGGGGGGACTAGCGGGACCAGAGCAGTTCTTC.

This clone has only one observation. The chain recombines TRBV30 with TRBJ1-1; possible D gene TRBD1, 5 bases. The germline V and J ends were trimmed by 5 bases and 6 bases, with 16 bases remaining between them. CDR1 is GTSNPN and CDR2 is SVGIG in the germline V gene (reference sequence). CDR3 length: 13 residues. This chain's CDR3 is CAWGRGFGSEAFF. The DNA for the CDR3 is TGTGCCTGGGGGCGGGGGTTCGGCTCTGAAGCTTTCTTT.

The rearrangement uses TRBV18 and TRBJ1-2; a possible D gene is TRBD1 (5 bases). Germline values: CDR1 KGHSH, CDR2 LQKENI. The CDR3 runs to 15 residues. Trimming cost V 4 bases and J 5 bases, with 17 bases left between them. In nucleotides, the CDR3 is TGTGCCAGCTCACTATCGCTGGGGCTTAGTTATGGCTACACCTTC. Protein product: CASSLSLGLSYGYTF.

Worth noting for this clone: The same CDR3 arises from other DNA sequences in this sample as well. This rearrangement joins TRBV29-1 to TRBJ1-1; D not certain. Looked up from germline, CDR1 is SQVTM and CDR2 is ANQGSEA. Trimming took off 3 bases at V and 0 bases at J, with 8 bases between the two ends. The CDR3 totals 13 residues. The CDR3 DNA reads TGCAGCGTTGACGGAGCGATGAACACTGAAGCTTTCTTT. It translates to CSVDGAMNTEAFF.

This clone has just one count. The gene calls are TRBV28 and TRBJ1-1; 9 bases are a match to TRBD1. Germline-derived CDR1 and CDR2 are MDHEN and SYDVKM. The V segment lost 2 bases and the J segment 11 bases; nucleotides outside the gene matches: 15. This CDR3 comprises 16 residues. CDR3 loop: CASSLGIGTGNLGAFF. Here the CDR3 DNA reads TGTGCCAGCAGTTTAGGGATCGGGACAGGGAACCTTGGCGCTTTCTTT.

The rearrangement uses TRBV28 and TRBJ1-4; D not certain. CDR3 length: 12 amino acids. V was pared by 7 bases and J by 8 bases, with 11 bases between. Germline CDR1 is MDHEN and CDR2 is SYDVKM. The CDR3, as DNA: TGTGCCAGCACTTACAGCGGCGAAAAACTGTTTTTT. It is translated as CASTYSGEKLFF.

This sequence joins TRBV6-5 and TRBJ1-2; D might be TRBD1 (5 bases). Germline CDR1 and CDR2: MNHEY and SVGAGI. The ends were cut back, 8 bases at V and 7 bases at J, with 17 bases in the middle. This CDR3 is built from 13 residues. CDR3 region: CASVPNPGSGYTF. In DNA form, the CDR3 reads TGTGCCAGCGTACCCAATCCAGGGTCTGGCTACACCTTC.

The chain employs TRBV18 and TRBJ1-1; no clear D. Trimming took off 3 bases at V and 4 bases at J, with 15 bases between the two ends. The CDR3 totals 15 residues. The germline V gene has CDR1 KGHSH and CDR2 LQKENI. CDR3 sequence: CASSPPSGGPTEAFF. The CDR3 DNA reads TGTGCCAGCTCACCCCCCAGCGGAGGGCCCACTGAAGCTTTCTTT. The complete variable domain, with remaining parts taken from reference TRBV18 and TRBJ1-1, reads NAGVMQNPRHLVRRRGQEARLRCSPMKGHSHVYWYRQLPEEGLKFMVYLQKENIIDESGMPKERFSAEFPKEGPSILRIQQVVRGDSAAYFCASSPPSGGPTEAFFGQGTRLTVV.

The gene calls are TRBV7-2 and TRBJ1-5; TRBD1 aligns across 8 bases. CDR3 length: 14 residues. The V segment lost 5 bases and the J segment 9 bases; nucleotides outside the gene matches: 9. In germline, CDR1 is SGHTA, CDR2 FQGNSA. This CDR3 is CASSPDRAPGPQHF. Written as DNA, the CDR3 is TGTGCCAGCAGCCCGGACAGGGCCCCAGGGCCCCAGCATTTT.

For this clone: Distinct nucleotide sequences in the sample also encode this CDR3. The chain joins TRBV6-6 to TRBJ1-1, with no clear D. Trimming took 4 bases from V and 1 from J, leaving 7 bases between them. Germline CDR1 MNHNY, CDR2 SVGAGI (reference sequence). The CDR3 has 13 residues. The CDR3 spells CASSLRANTEAFF. CDR3 sequence (DNA): TGTGCCAGCAGTTTAAGGGCGAACACTGAAGCTTTCTTT.